Following are 5 T cell receptor beta chains from one sample sequenced in a study of T-cell reconstitution after alpha-beta-depleted transplantation in children. Unique molecular identifiers featured in how the TCRbeta library was prepared. One entry per CDR3 protein results from TCRdb running MiXCR on the PCR reads. Of 500,000 or so distinct CDR3 sequences listed, approximately 32% were seen once; the top ten hold more than 2%. The sample here was PBMCs from the stem cell graft donor, taken from the stem cell graft. These receptors all come from a human donor who donated a stem cell graft to a child with aplastic anemia.

The chain joins TRBV7-9 to TRBJ1-5, with 8 bases lining up with TRBD1. The CDR3 contains 14 residues. With 1 base clipped from V and 8 bases from J, the junction kept 4 bases outside the gene matches. Germline V gene sequence: CDR1 SEHNR, CDR2 FQNEAQ (reference sequence). The CDR3 DNA reads as TGTGCCAGCAGCTTAGACAGGGGGATTGAGCCCCAGCATTTT. Protein product: CASSLDRGIEPQHF.

CDR3 residues: CASSPQGRISTDTQYF. The CDR3 region has the DNA TGTGCCAGCAGCCCCCAAGGCCGGATAAGCACAGATACGCAGTATTTT. The V gene is TRBV7-2, the J gene TRBJ2-3; D unclear. Germline V gene data show CDR1 as SGHTA and CDR2 as FQGNSA. This CDR3 has 16 residues. With 5 bases removed from V and 0 bases from J, the gap between germline ends came to 15 bases.

The V gene is TRBV24-1, the J gene TRBJ1-1; D is ambiguous. This CDR3 comprises 12 residues. V lost 6 bases and J lost 10, with 14 bases in between. In germline, CDR1 is KGHDR, CDR2 SFDVKD. The DNA of the CDR3 is TGTGCCACCAGTCAAGGCCCGGAGGGAGCTTTCTTT. As protein: CATSQGPEGAFF.

This clonotype turned up a few times. The V call is TRBV9, the J call TRBJ1-4; 12 bases agree with TRBD1. Losses at the gene ends were 4 bases for V and 3 bases for J; bases not matched to a gene: 16. This CDR3 contains 20 residues. CDR1 and CDR2 from the germline V gene are SGDLS and YYNGEE. The CDR3 nucleotides read TGTGCCAGCAGCCGCGGGCAGGGACAGGGGGCGCTGGGGTCTAATGAAAAACTGTTTTTT. Its protein is CASSRGQGQGALGSNEKLFF.

In its sample, this clonotype was seen a few times. V gene TRBV28 combines with J gene TRBJ2-7; 11 nucleotides agree with TRBD2. CDR1 and CDR2 from the germline V gene are MDHEN and SYDVKM. Trimming took 5 bases from V and 3 from J; bases not matched to a gene: 6. This CDR3 has 15 residues. CDR3 amino acids: CASSVSGTSGYEQYF. The DNA for the CDR3 is TGTGCCAGCAGTGTCTCCGGGACTAGCGGCTACGAGCAGTACTTC.